This T cell receptor (beta chain) derives from a study of blood T cell repertoires in COVID-19. Study background: The United States, Italy and Spain supplied acute and convalescent COVID-19 samples. PBMCs, B-cell-depleted T cells, or T cells provided the cDNA or gDNA that made up the material.

One Seattle source followed patients from active infection through their disease course. The assay was immunoSEQ multiplex PCR, and TCRdb's table has in-frame clones only and misses some. The table shows 500,000 to 600,000 clones, with 70% to 90% occurring only once. Trimming removed 2 bases at V and 7 bases at J, with 8 bases between. The CDR3 has 13 residues. The sequence was collected from a woman aged 45-60 years with COVID-19, enrolled during active disease. J is TRBJ1-4 and V is TRBV12-3 or TRBV12-4, with D perhaps TRBD1 (5 bases). The source material was peripheral blood. The CDR3 here is CASSLRGSEKLFF. DNA of the CDR3: TGTGCCAGCAGTTTAAGGGGCAGTGAAAAACTGTTTTTT.